The rows below give T cell receptor beta chains drawn from one sample of a study of control samples from healthy donors and cancer patients. The table came from immunoSEQ multiplex PCR; TCRdb's copy has only in-frame clones and leaves some out. The sample contains approximately 37,000 clones, about four fifths of which appear only once. The specimen was PBMCs. All receptors derive from a woman in her sixties or seventies with lung cancer. Each CDR3 is given with its conserved first and last residue. The order of the fields is clone size, J gene, CDR3 length, D gene, V gene, CDR3 protein, CDR3 DNA. A D gene is named only where the DNA matches it firmly. Clone size is given for some rows only: seen once, a few or many times, or a class if the clone is expanded.

NA | TRBJ2-1 | 14 | NA | TRBV28 | CASSLGTHRSEQFF | TGTGCCAGCAGTTTGGGCACTCACAGATCTGAGCAGTTCTTC
NA | TRBJ1-5 | 15 | NA | TRBV7-5 | CARSLFGQGDQPQHF | TGTGCCAGAAGCTTATTCGGTCAGGGCGATCAGCCCCAGCATTTT
NA | TRBJ1-5 | 14 | TRBD1 | TRBV30 | CAWGGQIGNQPQHF | TGTGCCTGGGGGGGACAGATAGGAAATCAGCCCCAGCATTTT
NA | TRBJ2-5 | 13 | NA | TRBV2 | CASSRGDGETQYF | TGTGCCAGCAGCCGAGGGGACGGGGAGACCCAGTACTTC
NA | TRBJ1-2 | 14 | NA | TRBV5-4 | CASSLVDGSYGYTF | TGTGCCAGCAGCTTGGTTGACGGAAGCTATGGCTACACCTTC
NA | TRBJ1-2 | 18 | NA | TRBV7-9 | CASSSSGAERRRGYGYTF | TGTGCCAGCAGCTCTAGCGGGGCGGAAAGGAGGAGAGGATATGGCTACACCTTC
NA | TRBJ2-7 | 10 | NA | TRBV10-3 | CATRGEEQYF | TGTGCCACCCGGGGAGAGGAGCAGTACTTC
NA | TRBJ1-2 | 12 | NA | TRBV12-3/TRBV12-4 | CASSFDPRGYTF | TGTGCCAGCAGTTTCGACCCCCGAGGCTACACCTTC
few | TRBJ1-1 | 15 | NA | TRBV7-9 | CASSLPRDLPAEAFF | TGTGCCAGCAGCTTACCCCGGGACCTCCCCGCTGAAGCTTTCTTT
NA | TRBJ1-3 | 11 | NA | TRBV30 | CARTTGNTIYF | TGTGCCCGAACTACCGGAAACACCATATATTTT
NA | TRBJ1-2 | 14 | TRBD1 | TRBV30 | CAWSHLTGAGGYTF | TGTGCCTGGTCTCATCTTACAGGGGCAGGTGGCTACACCTTC
NA | TRBJ2-3 | 14 | TRBD2 | TRBV19 | CASKGGRDTDTQYF | TGTGCCAGTAAGGGCGGGAGGGACACAGATACGCAGTATTTT
NA | TRBJ1-5 | 15 | NA | TRBV6-5 | CASTVGGGGNQPQHF | TGTGCCAGCACCGTGGGGGGCGGCGGCAATCAGCCCCAGCATTTT
once | TRBJ1-2 | 12 | NA | TRBV5-1 | CASSLDGYGYTF | TGCGCCAGCAGCTTAGACGGCTATGGCTACACCTTC
NA | TRBJ2-3 | 14 | NA | TRBV19 | CASRTSDSTDTQYF | TGTGCCAGCCGGACTTCAGACAGCACAGATACGCAGTATTTT
NA | TRBJ1-1 | 13 | NA | TRBV24-1 | CATSDTWGRVAFF | TGTGCCACCAGTGATACCTGGGGGCGGGTAGCTTTCTTT
NA | TRBJ2-5 | 14 | NA | TRBV10-3 | CAISESGSRETQYF | TGTGCCATCAGTGAGTCGGGCAGCCGAGAGACCCAGTACTTC
few | TRBJ1-5 | 12 | NA | TRBV10-3 | CAISDGGGAQHF | TGTGCCATCAGTGATGGAGGGGGGGCCCAGCATTTT
NA | TRBJ2-3 | 13 | TRBD2 | TRBV6-5 | CASRREGSVTQYF | TGTGCCAGCAGGAGGGAGGGTTCTGTTACGCAGTATTTT
NA | TRBJ2-3 | 15 | NA | TRBV7-8 | CASTADRLPRSTQYF | TGTGCCAGCACCGCGGACAGACTCCCTCGGAGTACGCAGTATTTT
NA | TRBJ1-2 | 17 | TRBD1 | TRBV5-1 | CASSFGTGISANYGYTF | TGCGCCAGCAGCTTTGGGACAGGGATTTCGGCTAACTATGGCTACACCTTC
NA | TRBJ2-2 | 16 | NA | TRBV3-1/TRBV3-2 | CASSQPVSTNTGELFF | TGTGCCAGCAGCCAACCCGTCAGCACCAACACCGGGGAGCTGTTTTTT
NA | TRBJ2-1 | 15 | NA | TRBV7-3 | CASSSRGGSYNEQFF | TGTGCCAGCAGCTCCCGGGGAGGCTCCTACAATGAGCAGTTCTTC
few | TRBJ2-7 | 12 | NA | TRBV12-3/TRBV12-4 | CASSLGSYEQYF | TGTGCCAGCAGTTTGGGCAGCTACGAGCAGTACTTC
NA | TRBJ2-2 | 12 | NA | TRBV9 | CASSSQTGELFF | TGTGCCAGCAGCTCGCAGACCGGGGAGCTGTTTTTT
NA | TRBJ2-4 | 11 | NA | TRBV6-5 | CASSYRDIQYF | TGTGCCAGCAGTTACAGGGACATTCAGTACTTC
NA | TRBJ1-5 | 15 | NA | TRBV19 | CASSRGSGGNQPQHF | TGTGCCAGTAGTCGGGGGTCAGGGGGCAATCAGCCCCAGCATTTT
NA | TRBJ2-5 | 14 | NA | TRBV18 | CASSPEGGLETQYF | TGTGCCAGCTCACCAGAGGGGGGCCTGGAGACCCAGTACTTC
NA | TRBJ1-4 | 15 | TRBD1 | TRBV7-9 | CASSQGGGSNEKLFF | TGTGCCAGCAGCCAGGGGGGGGGCTCCAATGAAAAACTGTTTTTT
NA | TRBJ2-7 | 15 | TRBD2 | TRBV7-9 | CASSRSGRPTYEQYF | TGTGCCAGCAGCCGTAGCGGGAGGCCCACCTACGAGCAGTACTTC
NA | TRBJ1-5 | 14 | TRBD1 | TRBV19 | CASSRGQGAQPQHF | TGTGCCAGTAGCCGAGGACAGGGCGCTCAGCCCCAGCATTTT
NA | TRBJ2-7 | 13 | NA | TRBV30 | CAWSWAEAGEQYF | TGTGCCTGGAGTTGGGCGGAGGCGGGCGAGCAGTACTTC
NA | TRBJ1-1 | 15 | NA | TRBV12-2 | CASRLATGVGTEAFF | TGTGCAAGTCGCTTAGCTACAGGGGTTGGCACTGAAGCTTTCTTT
NA | TRBJ2-7 | 14 | TRBD2 | TRBV3-1/TRBV3-2 | CASTMTSGNYEQYF | TGTGCCAGCACCATGACTAGCGGGAACTACGAGCAGTACTTC
few | TRBJ1-1 | 12 | NA | TRBV7-2 | CASSLLGVEAFF | TGTGCCAGCAGCCTACTCGGGGTTGAAGCTTTCTTT
NA | TRBJ2-1 | 11 | NA | TRBV12-3/TRBV12-4 | CASSSRQEQFF | TGTGCCAGCAGTTCTCGGCAGGAGCAGTTCTTC
NA | TRBJ1-1 | 12 | NA | TRBV6-2/TRBV6-3 | CASSYMGDGAFF | TGTGCCAGCAGTTACATGGGAGACGGAGCTTTCTTT
once | TRBJ2-7 | 11 | NA | TRBV6-5 | CASSLGPSQYF | TGTGCCAGCAGTTTGGGGCCGTCGCAGTACTTC
NA | TRBJ1-2 | 16 | NA | TRBV4-3 | CASSQAAQGIGYGYTF | TGCGCCAGCAGCCAAGCGGCCCAGGGCATTGGCTATGGCTACACCTTC
NA | TRBJ2-5 | 14 | NA | TRBV5-6 | CASSLDREGETQYF | TGTGCCAGCAGCTTGGACAGGGAGGGGGAGACCCAGTACTTC
few | TRBJ2-2 | 15 | TRBD2 | TRBV27 | CASSPSGIVTGELFF | TGTGCCAGCAGTCCTAGCGGGATAGTCACCGGGGAGCTGTTTTTT
NA | TRBJ1-4 | 13 | NA | TRBV29-1 | CSVEVIWNEKLFF | TGCAGCGTTGAAGTTATTTGGAATGAAAAACTGTTTTTT
NA | TRBJ1-1 | 16 | TRBD1 | TRBV19 | CASSPTVDRLRTEAFF | TGTGCCAGTAGCCCGACCGTGGACAGGCTAAGAACTGAAGCTTTCTTT
once | TRBJ2-5 | 16 | TRBD2 | TRBV5-4 | CASSSTSGGSQETQYF | TGTGCCAGCAGCTCGACTAGCGGGGGGAGCCAAGAGACCCAGTACTTC
NA | TRBJ2-1 | 16 | TRBD2 | TRBV7-9 | CASSTTSGRQINEQFF | TGTGCCAGCAGCACAACTAGCGGGAGGCAAATCAATGAGCAGTTCTTC
NA | TRBJ2-7 | 12 | NA | TRBV12-3/TRBV12-4 | CASSPAFYEQYF | TGTGCCAGCAGCCCGGCCTTCTACGAGCAGTACTTC
NA | TRBJ1-4 | 14 | NA | TRBV7-9 | CASSLGQTGEKLFF | TGTGCCAGCAGCCTGGGCCAAACAGGTGAAAAACTGTTTTTT
NA | TRBJ2-2 | 16 | TRBD2 | TRBV9 | CASSVRLAGISGELFF | TGTGCCAGCAGCGTGAGACTAGCGGGAATTTCCGGGGAGCTGTTTTTT
NA | TRBJ1-1 | 12 | NA | TRBV3-1/TRBV3-2 | CASSPGNTEAFF | TGTGCCAGCAGCCCAGGGAACACTGAAGCTTTCTTT